The rows below give T cell receptor beta chains drawn from one sample of a study of blood T cell repertoires in COVID-19. Assay: immunoSEQ multiplex PCR; the TCRdb copy retains only in-frame clones and omits some. This table holds a few hundred thousand clones, 70% to 90% found once. Sequenced material: peripheral blood. The receptors here all came from an elderly woman with acute or convalescent COVID-19. Each CDR3 is given with its conserved first and last residue. The order of the fields is D gene, V gene, clone size, J gene, CDR3 protein, CDR3 DNA. D genes are given only for firm matches. Rows may omit the clone size; those that give it use once, few, many or a size class.

>.|TRBV5-6|.|TRBJ1-4
CASNPAGRDEKLFF
TGTGCCAGCAACCCTGCGGGGAGGGATGAAAAACTGTTTTTT
>TRBD1|TRBV2|.|TRBJ1-1
CASSSRQGKAFF
TGTGCCAGCAGTTCCAGACAGGGCAAAGCTTTCTTT
>TRBD1|TRBV30|.|TRBJ1-1
CAFLRARDRVRTEAFF
TGTGCCTTCCTCCGAGCCCGGGACAGGGTACGGACTGAAGCTTTCTTT
>.|TRBV18|.|TRBJ1-2
CASSPGVEAPGGYTF
TGTGCCAGCTCACCCGGGGTTGAGGCCCCCGGGGGCTACACCTTC
>TRBD1|TRBV4-2|.|TRBJ1-5
CASSPLGQGDNQPQHF
TGTGCCAGCAGCCCGTTGGGACAGGGAGACAATCAGCCCCAGCATTTT
>TRBD1|TRBV5-5|.|TRBJ1-1
CASSLFGPGGPNTEAFF
TGTGCCAGCAGCTTGTTCGGACCAGGGGGCCCCAACACTGAAGCTTTCTTT
>TRBD2|TRBV19|.|TRBJ2-3
CASNGRKTSTDTQYF
TGTGCCAGTAACGGGAGGAAGACAAGCACAGATACGCAGTATTTT
>TRBD2|TRBV7-9|once|TRBJ2-5
CASSPGTSGGTETQYF
TGTGCCAGCAGCCCTGGGACTAGCGGGGGAACAGAGACCCAGTACTTC
>.|TRBV7-3|.|TRBJ2-2
CASMQGGTGELFF
TGTGCCAGCATGCAGGGGGGCACCGGGGAGCTGTTTTTT
>TRBD1|TRBV6-2/TRBV6-3|.|TRBJ2-3
CASSSDDRGMILQTDTQYF
TGTGCCAGCAGTTCCGACGACAGGGGGATGATATTGCAAACAGATACGCAGTATTTT
>TRBD2|TRBV25-1|.|TRBJ2-7
CASSEAGESYEQYF
TGTGCCAGCAGTGAGGCGGGAGAGTCCTACGAGCAGTACTTC
>TRBD2|TRBV7-4|once|TRBJ2-7
CASSLVLAGVSEQYF
TGTGCCAGCAGCTTAGTACTAGCGGGAGTCAGCGAGCAGTACTTC
>.|TRBV6-1|.|TRBJ2-3
CASSEARADTQYF
TGTGCCAGCAGTGAAGCGAGGGCAGATACGCAGTATTTT
>TRBD1|TRBV2|.|TRBJ1-1
CASSPMGQGNTEAFF
TGTGCCAGCTCCCCCATGGGACAGGGGAACACTGAAGCTTTCTTT
>.|TRBV4-2|.|TRBJ2-1
CASSQDQLSSSYNEQFF
TGTGCCAGCAGCCAAGATCAACTATCGAGCTCCTACAATGAGCAGTTCTTC
>TRBD2|TRBV11-3|.|TRBJ2-1
CASSLKRTSGILSYNEQFF
TGTGCCAGCAGCTTAAAGAGGACTAGCGGGATCCTATCCTACAATGAGCAGTTCTTC
>.|TRBV6-2/TRBV6-3|.|TRBJ2-1
CASSYPMGGAWSYNEQFF
TGTGCCAGCAGTTACCCCATGGGGGGGGCTTGGTCCTACAATGAGCAGTTCTTC
>TRBD2|TRBV2|.|TRBJ2-3
CASSELLAVTDTQYF
TGTGCCAGCAGTGAACTACTAGCGGTCACAGATACGCAGTATTTT
>.|TRBV12-3/TRBV12-4|once|TRBJ2-3
CASTMAGADTQYF
TGTGCCAGCACTATGGCGGGGGCGGATACGCAGTATTTT
>.|TRBV18|.|TRBJ1-2
CASSPIGSKSGYTF
TGTGCCAGCTCACCAATCGGGTCCAAGTCTGGCTACACCTTC
>TRBD1|TRBV7-8|few|TRBJ2-7
CASSPRDRDRDEQYF
TGTGCCAGCAGCCCTAGAGACCGGGACAGGGACGAGCAGTACTTC
>.|TRBV19|once|TRBJ1-6
CASSIGAGLSSPLHF
TGTGCCAGTAGTATAGGGGCAGGACTTAGTTCACCCCTCCACTTT
>TRBD2|TRBV19|.|TRBJ2-5
CASSPGTSGPNQETQYF
TGTGCCAGTAGCCCCGGGACTAGCGGCCCAAACCAAGAGACCCAGTACTTC
>.|TRBV10-3|once|TRBJ1-6
CAISPNSSSYNSPLHF
TGTGCCATCAGTCCCAACAGCAGCTCCTATAATTCACCCCTCCACTTT
>.|TRBV2|.|TRBJ1-4
CASSGISGVYNEKLFF
TGTGCCAGCAGCGGGATTTCAGGGGTCTATAATGAAAAACTGTTTTTT
>TRBD1|TRBV30|.|TRBJ1-2
CAWGDRGLGYGYTF
TGTGCCTGGGGCGACAGGGGGCTGGGCTATGGCTACACCTTC
>.|TRBV7-2|.|TRBJ1-6
CASSLEPRDNSPLHF
TGTGCCAGCAGCTTAGAACCCAGGGATAATTCACCCCTCCACTTT
>.|TRBV5-1|.|TRBJ1-3
CASSFGSGNTIYF
TGCGCCAGCAGCTTCGGCTCTGGAAACACCATATATTTT
>TRBD1|TRBV5-1|many|TRBJ1-1
CASSLRQAGQGWNTEAFF
TGCGCCAGCAGCTTGCGCCAAGCGGGACAGGGATGGAACACTGAAGCTTTCTTT
>.|TRBV19|once|TRBJ1-2
CASSIDIYGYTF
TGTGCCAGTAGTATAGACATTTATGGCTACACCTTC
>.|TRBV7-8|.|TRBJ2-3
CASSPLSEGGTDTQYF
TGTGCCAGCAGCCCCCTCTCCGAGGGAGGCACAGATACGCAGTATTTT
>.|TRBV6-2/TRBV6-3|.|TRBJ1-1
CASSLGVGTEAFF
TGTGCCAGCAGTCTCGGGGTGGGAACTGAAGCTTTCTTT
>.|TRBV7-2|few|TRBJ2-3
CASSFNRADTQYF
TGTGCCAGCAGCTTTAACAGGGCCGATACGCAGTATTTT
>.|TRBV30|.|TRBJ2-7
CAWGGGTDYEQYF
TGTGCCTGGGGGGGCGGGACAGACTACGAGCAGTACTTC
>.|TRBV4-3|.|TRBJ2-5
CASSQAGRGGAMETQYF
TGCGCCAGCAGCCAAGCGGGCCGAGGGGGGGCCATGGAGACCCAGTACTTC
>.|TRBV7-9|few|TRBJ2-1
CASSLLDTPNDSYNEQFF
TGTGCCAGCAGCTTACTGGACACCCCCAACGACTCCTACAATGAGCAGTTCTTC
>TRBD1|TRBV9|.|TRBJ2-5
CASSLRTGLTGETQYF
TGTGCCAGCAGCCTCCGGACAGGGCTGACGGGGGAGACCCAGTACTTC
>TRBD1|TRBV25-1|.|TRBJ2-7
CASSGQTGPLYEQYF
TGTGCCAGCAGTGGACAGACAGGGCCCCTCTACGAGCAGTACTTC
>TRBD1|TRBV7-2|.|TRBJ1-5
CASSSPDRGNQPQHF
TGTGCCAGCAGCTCTCCAGACAGGGGCAATCAGCCCCAGCATTTT
>.|TRBV4-3|.|TRBJ1-2
CASSPSERSQGGYTF
TGCGCCAGCAGCCCAAGCGAAAGGAGCCAGGGTGGCTACACCTTC